This TCR beta chain was found in a study of CD8+ T cells in alopecia areata. Across the whole study: Treated individuals took tofacitinib by mouth, 5 to 10 mg twice daily. Patients in the study were on tofacitinib for 6 to 18 months, then off it for 6 months. The study, taken as a whole, reports: Higher clonality was seen in lesional scalp than in normal scalp, especially in alopecia totalis/universalis.

The CDR3 extends over 14 amino acids. CDR1 and CDR2 from the germline V gene are MDHEN and SYDVKM. Treatment specified: oral pan-JAK inhibitor, 5-10 mg twice daily. It was from PBMCs that CD4+ and CD8+ T cells were sorted. Sequencing templates came from extracted RNA that was reverse transcribed into cDNA. Sequenced by immunoSEQ multiplex PCR; TCRdb stores in-frame clones only, minus some. The table has under 110,000 clones, just under 60% seen once. Turning to this clone: Its specificity is not known.

J is TRBJ2-5 and V is TRBV28; D is perhaps TRBD1 (6 bases). The J call may be incorrect, as the DNA end agrees better with TRBJ2-7. The specimen was CD8+ T cells sorted from blood, collected between weeks 55 and 65, from a patient treated with tofacitinib. The sequence was collected from a human donor with alopecia areata. The CDR3 region has the DNA TGTGCCAGCAGTTTGACAGGCCCGCACCACGAGCAGTACTTC. Its protein product is CASSLTGPHHEQYF.